This T cell receptor beta chain was recorded in a study of lung T cells in sarcoidosis with Löfgren's syndrome. Study information: Analyses focused on Löfgren's syndrome patients.

TCRdb reprocessed the reads with MiXCR, giving one entry per CDR3 protein. The sample shows about 2,000 distinct CDR3 sequences, around 20% of them seen only once. CDR3 length equals 14 residues. Germline-derived CDR1 and CDR2 are DFQATT and SNEGSKA (reference sequence). Losses at the gene ends were 3 bases for V and 3 bases for J; bases not matched to a gene: 5. In this sample, this clonotype is medium-sized. The material sequenced was CD4+ T cells from bronchoalveolar lavage. The sequence came from a human donor with sarcoidosis (Löfgren's syndrome or another form), or a control subject (not recorded which). The chain couples TRBV20-1 to TRBJ2-7; 10 bases match TRBD2. The CDR3: CSARSSGSYYEQYF. The CDR3 DNA is TGCAGTGCTAGGTCTAGCGGGAGTTACTACGAGCAGTACTTC.